Presented here are 21 T cell receptor beta chains from one specimen sequenced in a study of T-cell memory formation after mild COVID-19. TCRdb re-called the 5' RACE reads with MiXCR, one entry per CDR3 protein. The sample lists about 240,000 distinct CDR3 sequences, 7.5% to 10% occurring once. The sample taken for sequencing was PBMCs or a T cell subset sorted from them (not recorded which). The receptors originated from a young man who had mild COVID-19 (a few samples of this study predate the infection). Cell type and time point are not known.

The genes are TRBV3-1 and TRBJ2-5, with TRBD1 matching 9 bases. The CDR3 loop spans 16 amino acids. Germline CDR1 LGHDT, CDR2 YNNKEL (reference sequence). V lost 2 bases and J lost 1; bases outside the gene matches: 5. CDR3 residues: CASSQRGQGGQETQYF. In nucleotides, the CDR3 is TGTGCCAGCAGCCAAAGGGGACAGGGAGGCCAAGAGACCCAGTACTTC.

This clonotype was recorded a few times. CDR3 nucleotide sequence: TGCAGCGGAAGACTAGCGGGGTTCACCGGGGAGCTGTTTTTT. Translating it yields CSGRLAGFTGELFF. The V call is TRBV29-1, the J call TRBJ2-2, with 11 bases fitting TRBD2. Germline CDR1 and CDR2: SQVTM and ANQGSEA. With V trimmed by 7 bases and J by 4 bases, 5 bases remained unmatched. The CDR3 has 14 amino acids.

The CDR3 bases are TGTGCCAGCAGCTGGGGGGAAGCCCAAGAGACCCAGTACTTC. This translates into CASSWGEAQETQYF. The rearrangement links TRBV7-9 to TRBJ2-5, with D perhaps TRBD2 (6 bases). The CDR3 is 14 residues long. Germline V gives CDR1 SEHNR, CDR2 FQNEAQ (reference sequence). Trimming pared 4 bases from V and 1 base from J, leaving 10 bases between.

This clonotype was recorded a few times. The CDR3: CASSQGQYGYEQYF. The CDR3 DNA sequence: TGTGCCAGCAGCCAAGGACAGTATGGCTACGAGCAGTACTTC. This chain uses TRBV12-3 or TRBV12-4 with TRBJ2-7; tentatively, D is TRBD1 (6 bases). CDR3 length: 14 amino acids. V dropped 6 bases and J dropped 3 bases, with 15 bases sitting between them.

This clonotype occurred a few times. V and J are TRBV14 and TRBJ2-3; D unclear. Deletions cut 1 base from V and 6 bases from J, with 17 bases between. Germline lookup yields CDR1 SGHDN and CDR2 FVKESK. This CDR3 contains 16 residues. The CDR3 is CASSQVPVPPHDTQYF. CDR3 in DNA: TGTGCCAGCAGCCAAGTTCCAGTCCCACCCCACGATACGCAGTATTTT.

This clonotype has only a few counts. For the CDR3, the DNA is TGCGCCAGCAGCTTGGGGCGTCAGAACACTGAAGCTTTCTTT. This sequence encodes CASSLGRQNTEAFF. The rearrangement links TRBV5-1 to TRBJ1-1, with unresolved D. This CDR3 is 14 amino acids long. Germline CDR1 reads SGHRS; CDR2 reads YFSETQ. V lost 0 bases to trimming and J lost 1 base, with 7 bases between them.

This chain connects TRBV19 to TRBJ1-2; 8 nucleotides align to TRBD1. After removal of 4 bases from V and 4 bases from J, the junction contained 8 bases not matched to a gene. In germline, CDR1 is LNHDA, CDR2 SQIVND (reference sequence). CDR3 length equals 15 residues. This chain's CDR3 is CASSNQGALPYGYTF. The CDR3 DNA follows: TGTGCCAGTAGTAATCAGGGGGCGCTCCCCTATGGCTACACCTTC.

This clonotype was counted many times. This rearrangement joins TRBV5-1 to TRBJ1-5, with TRBD1 as a possible D gene (6 bases). This CDR3 is built from 14 residues. Trimming took off 0 bases at V and 5 bases at J, with 9 bases between the two ends. Germline CDR1 SGHRS, CDR2 YFSETQ. CDR3 loop: CASSLASGDQPQHF. The CDR3 coding sequence is TGCGCCAGCAGCTTGGCGTCAGGGGATCAGCCCCAGCATTTT. Drawing the rest from reference TRBV5-1 and TRBJ1-5, the complete variable domain is KAGVTQTPRYLIKTRGQQVTLSCSPISGHRSVSWYQQTPGQGLQFLFEYFSETQRNKGNFPGRFSGRQFSNSRSEMNVSTLELGDSALYLCASSLASGDQPQHFGDGTRLSIL.

CDR3 sequence: CASSVGPGAGEQYF. In DNA, the CDR3 is TGCGCCAGCAGCGTTGGGCCAGGGGCTGGCGAGCAGTACTTC. This chain links TRBV5-1 with TRBJ2-7; perhaps TRBD1 as D (6 bases). This CDR3 has 14 amino acids. Between the trimmed V and J ends, which lost 4 bases and 6 bases, there was a span of 17 bases. The germline V gene has CDR1 SGHRS and CDR2 YFSETQ.

The V and J genes are TRBV24-1 and TRBJ2-2, with 9 bases fitting TRBD1. The CDR3 loop spans 16 amino acids. Per the germline V gene, CDR1 is KGHDR and CDR2 is SFDVKD. After removal of 4 bases from V and 4 bases from J, the junction contained 6 bases not matched to a gene. The CDR3 loop reads CATSDYGQGSTGELFF. The CDR3 DNA reads as TGTGCCACCAGTGACTACGGACAGGGGAGCACCGGGGAGCTGTTTTTT.

The V gene is TRBV21-1, the J gene TRBJ1-1; TRBD1, the table's D call, was not compared with the DNA. TRBV21-1 is a pseudogene segment. The CDR3 sequence is 16 residues long. CDR3 nucleotide sequence: TGTGCCAGCAGCAGCGTGGGACAGGGGGTATACACTGAAGCTTTCTTT. Its protein product is CASSSVGQGVYTEAFF.

This clonotype has more than one count but fewer than ten. The chain joins TRBV4-1 to TRBJ2-7; D possibly corresponds to TRBD1 (6 bases). Germline CDR1 reads MGHRA; CDR2 reads YSYEKL. Trimming pared 1 base from V and 5 bases from J, leaving 9 bases between. The CDR3 is 13 residues long. The CDR3 bases are TGCGCCAGCAGCCAAGGGTCAGGGGACGAGCAGTACTTC. Its translation is CASSQGSGDEQYF.

This clonotype was seen repeatedly, ten times or more. The chain is built from TRBV6-5 and TRBJ2-3; the match to TRBD2 covers 7 bases. Trimming removed 3 bases from V and 5 bases from J; junction bases left unmatched: 2. The germline gives CDR1 MNHEY, CDR2 SVGAGI. The CDR3 is made up of 13 amino acids. The CDR3 bases are TGTGCCAGCAGTTATTCTAGCGGAGATACGCAGTATTTT. It translates to CASSYSSGDTQYF.

This clonotype was counted many times. J is TRBJ1-1 and V is TRBV11-2, with D possibly matching TRBD1 (5 bases). The V end was cut by 5 bases, the J end by 9 bases, with 16 bases between. The CDR3 has 13 residues. Germline CDR1 SGHAT, CDR2 FQNNGV. As DNA, the CDR3 is TGTGCCAGCAGCCTTCCAGGGAGAGTCCAAGCTTTCTTT. It yields the protein CASSLPGRVQAFF.

The J gene is TRBJ2-1, the V gene TRBV7-9; TRBD1 agrees at 7 bases. V gave up 2 bases and J gave up 6 bases; unmatched junction bases: 7. CDR1 and CDR2 from the germline V gene are SEHNR and FQNEAQ (reference sequence). This CDR3 comprises 15 residues. The CDR3 reads CASSLQGVVGNEQFF. The CDR3 DNA reads as TGTGCCAGCAGCTTACAGGGGGTGGTTGGCAATGAGCAGTTCTTC.

At least ten counts were recorded for this clonotype. The chain has TRBV9 and TRBJ1-1, with TRBD1 identical over 8 bases. J lost 5 bases, V lost 0 bases, and 6 bases had no gene match. CDR3 length: 15 residues. Germline V gene sequence: CDR1 SGDLS, CDR2 YYNGEE. The CDR3 DNA is TGTGCCAGCAGCGTAGTCCAGGGGGCGAGTACTGAAGCTTTCTTT. Its translation: CASSVVQGASTEAFF.

The rearrangement joins TRBV15 to TRBJ1-2, with TRBD1 identical over 9 bases. This CDR3 contains 13 residues. The V segment lost 1 base and the J segment 8 bases; nucleotides outside the gene matches: 2. Germline CDR1 reads LNHNV; CDR2 reads YYDKDF (reference sequence). This chain's CDR3 is CATSRAGTGGYTF. CDR3 nucleotides: TGTGCCACCAGCAGAGCCGGGACAGGGGGCTACACCTTC.

The V call is TRBV5-1, the J call TRBJ2-3; 10 bases map to TRBD2. Germline V gene sequence: CDR1 SGHRS, CDR2 YFSETQ. V gave up 6 bases and J gave up 4 bases; unmatched junction bases: 5. CDR3 size: 14 residues. The CDR3 here is CASTRTSGADTQYF. As DNA, the CDR3 is TGCGCCAGCACCAGGACTAGCGGCGCAGATACGCAGTATTTT.

This chain joins TRBV6-5 and TRBJ2-7; D is perhaps TRBD1 (6 bases). Trimming took off 6 bases at V and 0 bases at J, with 12 bases between the two ends. The CDR3 runs 14 residues. Looked up from germline, CDR1 is MNHEY and CDR2 is SVGAGI. The CDR3 DNA follows: TGTGCCAGCAGAAGGGGCAGGGGCTCCTACGAGCAGTACGTC. Amino acids: CASRRGRGSYEQYV.

This clonotype was observed a handful of times. The chain links TRBV28 to TRBJ1-4; a weak D match, TRBD1 (6 bases). Germline loops: CDR1 MDHEN, CDR2 SYDVKM. The V end lost 3 bases, the J end lost 8 bases, and 13 bases lay between the germline ends. The CDR3 runs 14 residues. For the CDR3, the DNA is TGTGCCAGCAGTTTTACGGGGGCCGGGGAAAAACTGTTTTTT. It is translated as CASSFTGAGEKLFF. Complete variable domain (other parts from reference TRBV28 and TRBJ1-4): DVKVTQSSRYLVKRTGEKVFLECVQDMDHENMFWYRQDPGLGLRLIYFSYDVKMKEKGDIPEGYSVSREKKERFSLILESASTNQTSMYLCASSFTGAGEKLFFGSGTQLSVL.

This chain connects TRBV24-1 to TRBJ1-2, with 7 bases matching TRBD1. Germline trimming cut 4 bases from V and 8 bases from J; bases unmatched to any gene: 9. The CDR3 extends over 14 amino acids. The germline CDR1 and CDR2 sequences are KGHDR and SFDVKD. The CDR3 is CATSDDREAGGYTF. DNA for the CDR3: TGTGCCACCAGTGACGACAGGGAGGCGGGAGGCTACACCTTC.